The 13 T cell receptor beta chains presented below share a single source sample, sequenced in a study of high-grade serous ovarian cancer treatment subgroups. Tumor samples were obtained before definitive surgery or chemotherapy. The method was immunoSEQ multiplex PCR; TCRdb's version includes in-frame clones alone and lacks a portion of them. The sample has 10,000 to 12,000 clones; about 70% are singletons. Sample: tumor tissue. The receptors here all came from a human donor with high-grade serous ovarian cancer.

This chain joins TRBV18 and TRBJ1-1; TRBD1 aligns across 11 bases. Trimming took 3 bases from V and 5 from J; bases not matched to a gene: 5. Germline CDR1 is KGHSH and CDR2 is LQKENI. CDR3 size: 15 residues. In DNA form, the CDR3 reads TGTGCCAGCTCACCCCCGGGACAGGGGGGAACTGAAGCTTTCTTT. Its protein is CASSPPGQGGTEAFF.

The CDR3 is CASSPYYEQYF. The CDR3 DNA sequence: TGTGCCAGCAGTCCGTACTACGAGCAGTACTTC. The chain combines TRBV28 with TRBJ2-7, with D uncertain. The V gene lost 5 bases and the J gene lost 3 bases, with 5 bases spanning the gap. Germline V CDR1 and CDR2: MDHEN, SYDVKM. The CDR3 totals 11 residues.

The count of this clone is one. This sequence joins TRBV9 and TRBJ1-5; D possibly corresponds to TRBD1 (6 bases). CDR1 and CDR2 from the germline V gene are SGDLS and YYNGEE. CDR3 length: 16 residues. The germline V and J ends were trimmed by 4 bases and 0 bases, with 14 bases remaining between them. Here the CDR3 DNA reads TGTGCCAGCAGCTCGGGGGGGCCGGTTAGCAATCAGCCCCAGCATTTT. Its protein is CASSSGGPVSNQPQHF.

This chain joins TRBV5-6 and TRBJ2-7; D might be TRBD1 (5 bases). This CDR3 has 17 residues. V was trimmed by 4 bases and J by 5 bases, leaving 25 bases between them. The V gene's germline CDR1 is SGHDT and CDR2 YYEEEE. This chain's CDR3 is CASSPPGVGPARNEQYF. As DNA, the CDR3 is TGTGCCAGCAGCCCACCTGGGGTGGGGCCGGCTCGGAACGAGCAGTACTTC.

The chain carries TRBV20-1 and TRBJ1-4, with a weak D call TRBD1 (5 bases). V was clipped by 3 bases and J by 8 bases, with 7 bases between them. This CDR3 contains 11 residues. Germline V gene lookup returns CDR1 DFQATT and CDR2 SNEGSKA (reference sequence). CDR3 in amino acids: CSARGGEKLFF. CDR3 coding DNA: TGCAGTGCTAGGGGGGGGGAAAAACTGTTTTTT.

This chain uses TRBV29-1 with TRBJ2-7; D possibly uses TRBD1 or TRBD2 (5 bases each). The CDR3 is made up of 14 amino acids. CDR1 is SQVTM and CDR2 is ANQGSEA in the germline V gene. Trimming took off 2 bases at V and 6 bases at J, with 17 bases between the two ends. Here the CDR3 DNA reads TGCAGCGTTGAACTGGGACGGGTGGTGGGCGAGCAGTACTTC. Translation: CSVELGRVVGEQYF.

The V and J genes are TRBV19 and TRBJ1-2; TRBD1 matches 9 bases. J was trimmed by 7 bases and V by 4 bases; bases with no gene match: 7. The CDR3 length is 14 residues. In germline, CDR1 is LNHDA, CDR2 SQIVND (reference sequence). CDR3 DNA sequence: TGTGCCAGTAGTACGGACAGGGGAAAGGGTGGCTACACCTTC. Protein product: CASSTDRGKGGYTF.

J is TRBJ1-2 and V is TRBV4-3; D is ambiguous. This CDR3 is 14 amino acids long. V lost 0 bases, J lost 4 bases, and 9 bases lay in between. Germline CDR1 and CDR2: LGHNA and YSLEER. The CDR3 region has the DNA TGCGCCAGCAGCCAAGATCGCACCGGCTATGGCTACACCTTC. Amino acids: CASSQDRTGYGYTF.

The chain links TRBV5-1 to TRBJ1-1, with D tentatively TRBD1 (6 bases). V lost 4 bases to trimming and J lost 0 bases, with 10 bases between them. From germline, CDR1 is SGHRS and CDR2 YFSETQ. This CDR3 region has 14 residues. The CDR3 sequence is CASSPDSMNTEAFF. The CDR3 DNA is TGCGCCAGCAGCCCGGACAGTATGAACACTGAAGCTTTCTTT.

The chain joins TRBV25-1 to TRBJ1-3; D is perhaps TRBD1 (5 bases). The germline V gene has CDR1 MGHDK and CDR2 SYGVNS. V lost 8 bases, J lost 3 bases, and 8 bases lay in between. This CDR3 comprises 12 residues. CDR3 in amino acids: CASGGNGNTIYF. CDR3 DNA sequence: TGTGCCAGCGGGGGGAATGGAAACACCATATATTTT.

The V call is TRBV5-4, the J call TRBJ2-5; TRBD2 matches at 8 bases. The length of the CDR3 is 15 residues. Germline lookup yields CDR1 SGHNT and CDR2 YYREEE (reference sequence). Trimming at V came to 3 bases and at J to 1 base, leaving 5 bases not matched to a gene. CDR3 in DNA: TGTGCCAGCAGCTCCATAGCGGGAAGCCAAGAGACCCAGTACTTC. Amino acids: CASSSIAGSQETQYF.

The rearrangement uses TRBV7-8 and TRBJ2-2; D unclear. Looked up from germline, CDR1 is SGHVS and CDR2 is FQNEAQ. This CDR3 comprises 17 residues. Trimming removed 2 bases at V and 0 bases at J, with 13 bases between. CDR3 amino acids: CASSLRARTANTGELFF. CDR3 bases: TGTGCCAGCAGCTTAAGGGCACGGACCGCGAACACCGGGGAGCTGTTTTTT.

About this clone: A read error may account for a junction end that differs from germline. The rearrangement uses TRBV6-1 and TRBJ2-2, with TRBD2 matching over 7 bases. Germline lookup yields CDR1 MNHNS and CDR2 SASEGT. This CDR3 is 15 amino acids long. The CDR3 coding sequence is TGTGCCAGCAGGGAAGCGGGACGGAACACCGGGGAGCTGTTTTTT. Translation gives CASREAGRNTGELFF.